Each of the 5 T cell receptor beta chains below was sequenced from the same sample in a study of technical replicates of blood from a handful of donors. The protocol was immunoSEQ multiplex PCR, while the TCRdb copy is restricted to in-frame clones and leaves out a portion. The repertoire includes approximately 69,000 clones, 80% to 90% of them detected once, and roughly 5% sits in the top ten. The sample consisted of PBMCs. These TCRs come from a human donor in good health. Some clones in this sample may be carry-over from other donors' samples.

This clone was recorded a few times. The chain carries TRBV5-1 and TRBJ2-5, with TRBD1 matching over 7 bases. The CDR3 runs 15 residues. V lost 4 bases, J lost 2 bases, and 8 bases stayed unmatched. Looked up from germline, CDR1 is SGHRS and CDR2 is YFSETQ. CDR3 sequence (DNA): TGCGCCAGCAGCCCTTCCCCGGGACAGCAAGAGACCCAGTACTTC. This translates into CASSPSPGQQETQYF.

In DNA, the CDR3 is TGTGCCAGCAGCGTAGTGGCGGCCACAAACTATGGCTACACCTTC. It codes for CASSVVAATNYGYTF. The rearrangement uses TRBV9 and TRBJ1-2; D gene ambiguous. The germline gives CDR1 SGDLS, CDR2 YYNGEE. The germline V and J ends were trimmed by 0 bases and 2 bases, with 11 bases remaining between them. The CDR3 runs to 15 residues.

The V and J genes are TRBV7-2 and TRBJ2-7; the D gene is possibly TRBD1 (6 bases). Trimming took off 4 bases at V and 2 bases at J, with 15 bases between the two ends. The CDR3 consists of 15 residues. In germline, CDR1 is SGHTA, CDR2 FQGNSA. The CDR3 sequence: CASSSGHNVAYEQYF. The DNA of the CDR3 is TGTGCCAGCAGCTCGGGACATAACGTAGCCTACGAGCAGTACTTC.

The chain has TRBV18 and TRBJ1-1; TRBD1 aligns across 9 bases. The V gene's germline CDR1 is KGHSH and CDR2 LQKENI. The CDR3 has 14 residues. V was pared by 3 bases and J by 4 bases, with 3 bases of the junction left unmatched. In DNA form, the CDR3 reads TGTGCCAGCTCACCGGGACAGGGCGTCACTGAAGCTTTCTTT. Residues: CASSPGQGVTEAFF. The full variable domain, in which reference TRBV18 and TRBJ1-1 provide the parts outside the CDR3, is NAGVMQNPRHLVRRRGQEARLRCSPMKGHSHVYWYRQLPEEGLKFMVYLQKENIIDESGMPKERFSAEFPKEGPSILRIQQVVRGDSAAYFCASSPGQGVTEAFFGQGTRLTVV.

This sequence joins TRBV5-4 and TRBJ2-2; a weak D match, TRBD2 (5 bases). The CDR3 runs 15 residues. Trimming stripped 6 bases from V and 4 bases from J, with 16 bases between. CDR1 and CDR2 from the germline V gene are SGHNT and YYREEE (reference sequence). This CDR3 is CASTYGGRGTGELFF. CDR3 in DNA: TGTGCCAGCACCTACGGCGGGCGAGGCACCGGGGAGCTGTTTTTT. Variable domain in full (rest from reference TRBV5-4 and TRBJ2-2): ETGVTQSPTHLIKTRGQQVTLRCSSQSGHNTVSWYQQALGQGPQFIFQYYREEENGRGNFPPRFSGLQFPNYSSELNVNALELDDSALYLCASTYGGRGTGELFFGEGSRLTVL.